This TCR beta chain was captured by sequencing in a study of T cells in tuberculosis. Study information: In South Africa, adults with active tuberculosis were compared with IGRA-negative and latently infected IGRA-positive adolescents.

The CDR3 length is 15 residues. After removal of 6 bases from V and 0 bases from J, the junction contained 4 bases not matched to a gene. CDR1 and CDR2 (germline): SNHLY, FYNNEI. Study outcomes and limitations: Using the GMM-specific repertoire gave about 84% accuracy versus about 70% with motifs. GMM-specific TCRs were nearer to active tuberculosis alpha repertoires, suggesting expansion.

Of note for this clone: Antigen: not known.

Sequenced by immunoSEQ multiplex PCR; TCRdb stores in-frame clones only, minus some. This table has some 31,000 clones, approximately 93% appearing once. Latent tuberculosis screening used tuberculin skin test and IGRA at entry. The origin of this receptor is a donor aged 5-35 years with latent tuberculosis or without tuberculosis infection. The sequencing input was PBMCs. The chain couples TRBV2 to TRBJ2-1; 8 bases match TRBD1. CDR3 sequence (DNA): TGTGCCAGCAGGGACAGGGACAGCTCCTACAATGAGCAGTTCTTC. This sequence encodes CASRDRDSSYNEQFF.